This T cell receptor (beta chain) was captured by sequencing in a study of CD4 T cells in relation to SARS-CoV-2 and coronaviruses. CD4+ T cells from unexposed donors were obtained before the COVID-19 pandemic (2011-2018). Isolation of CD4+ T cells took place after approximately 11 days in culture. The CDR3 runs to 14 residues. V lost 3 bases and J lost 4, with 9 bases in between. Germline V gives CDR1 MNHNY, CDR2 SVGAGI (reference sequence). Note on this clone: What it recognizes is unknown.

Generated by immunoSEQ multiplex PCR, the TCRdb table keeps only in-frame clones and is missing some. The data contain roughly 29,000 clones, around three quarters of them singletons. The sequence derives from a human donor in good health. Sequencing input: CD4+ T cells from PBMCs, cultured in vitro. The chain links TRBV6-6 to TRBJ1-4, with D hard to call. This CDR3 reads CASSYPTVNEKLFF. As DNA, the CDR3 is TGTGCCAGCAGTTATCCTACAGTTAATGAAAAACTGTTTTTT.